The 18 T cell receptor beta chains in this list originate from one sample, sequenced in a study of identical twins. TCRdb reanalysed the 5' RACE reads using MiXCR and keeps one entry per CDR3 protein. The table lists 500,000 to 550,000 distinct CDR3 sequences, more than 20% of them singletons, with 0.48% in the top ten. These records were also assigned to another study, of yellow fever vaccine responses in identical twins.

The specimen sequenced was CD4+ T cells sorted from blood. Source of these receptors: a woman aged 18-29 years in good health.

This clonotype turned up a few times. The chain joins TRBV9 to TRBJ2-1, with 11 bases aligning to TRBD2. This CDR3 is 18 amino acids long. J gave up 8 bases and V 1 base, and 14 bases lay outside the gene matches. Germline V gives CDR1 SGDLS, CDR2 YYNGEE. CDR3 nucleotides: TGTGCCAGCAGCGTAAGGGCTGGGTTAGCGGGAGGGCTAGATGAGCAGTTCTTC. Its protein product is CASSVRAGLAGGLDEQFF.

This clonotype has a handful of counts. V is TRBV29-1 and J is TRBJ2-3; a possible D gene is TRBD2 (7 bases). The V end was cut by 7 bases, the J end by 5 bases, with 19 bases between. Germline CDR1 is SQVTM and CDR2 is ANQGSEA. The CDR3 totals 14 residues. The CDR3 nucleotides read TGCAGCGCCCGGAGGGGGGGGGGTCGAGATACGCAGTATTTT. The encoded protein is CSARRGGGRDTQYF.

The chain links TRBV16 to TRBJ2-5; D remains ambiguous. Trimming pared 1 base from V and 2 bases from J, leaving 8 bases between. CDR3 size: 14 residues. Germline V gene sequence: CDR1 KGHSY, CDR2 FQNENV. The DNA of the CDR3 is TGTGCCAGCAGCCAATTGGATACACAAGAGACCCAGTACTTC. It is translated as CASSQLDTQETQYF.

This clonotype was seen a few times. The chain carries TRBV29-1 and TRBJ1-4, with D unclear. The CDR3 has 12 amino acids. V was trimmed by 1 base and J by 5 bases, leaving 5 bases between them. Germline-derived CDR1 and CDR2 are SQVTM and ANQGSEA. As DNA, the CDR3 is TGCAGCGTTGAAGGCCAGAATGAAAAACTGTTTTTT. It encodes CSVEGQNEKLFF.

This clonotype was recorded a few times. V gene TRBV18 combines with J gene TRBJ1-2; no definite D call. The V gene lost 0 bases and the J gene lost 3 bases, with 8 bases spanning the gap. Germline V lookup: CDR1 KGHSH, CDR2 LQKENI. The length of the CDR3 is 14 residues. CDR3 in amino acids: CASSPPEGYYGYTF. Here the CDR3 DNA reads TGTGCCAGCTCACCACCGGAGGGATACTATGGCTACACCTTC.

The V gene is TRBV4-1, the J gene TRBJ2-5, with 7 bases that match TRBD1. J gave up 3 bases and V 3 bases, and 4 bases lay outside the gene matches. This CDR3 contains 14 residues. Germline V gene data show CDR1 as MGHRA and CDR2 as YSYEKL. DNA of the CDR3: TGCGCCAGCAGCCATCCCACAGGGGAAGAGACCCAGTACTTC. This gives the protein CASSHPTGEETQYF.

This clonotype was seen ten or more times. This chain joins TRBV24-1 and TRBJ2-3; tentatively, D is TRBD1 or TRBD2 (5 bases each). The length of the CDR3 is 19 residues. CDR1 KGHDR and CDR2 SFDVKD come from the germline V gene. The ends were cut back, 4 bases at V and 5 bases at J, with 27 bases in the middle. CDR3 loop: CATSEGSLRRGGEIDTQYF. The CDR3 DNA sequence: TGTGCCACCAGTGAAGGTTCCCTCCGCCGGGGCGGAGAGATAGATACGCAGTATTTT.

This clonotype was seen a handful of times. This rearrangement joins TRBV9 to TRBJ2-3; TRBD2 agrees at 16 bases. The CDR3 has 19 amino acids. After removal of 3 bases from V and 6 bases from J, the junction contained 13 bases not matched to a gene. CDR1 SGDLS and CDR2 YYNGEE come from the germline V gene. CDR3 protein: CASSASPGTSGRGADTQYF. CDR3 nucleotides: TGTGCCAGCAGCGCCTCCCCCGGGACTAGCGGGAGGGGAGCGGATACGCAGTATTTT.

This clonotype came up a few times. The rearrangement uses TRBV2 and TRBJ1-2; the match to TRBD1 covers 8 bases. CDR3 length: 13 amino acids. From germline, CDR1 is SNHLY and CDR2 FYNNEI. Losses at the gene ends were 2 bases for V and 7 bases for J; bases not matched to a gene: 3. Here the CDR3 DNA reads TGTGCCAGCAGTGAACAGGGGGCAAGTGGCTACACCTTC. Its protein is CASSEQGASGYTF.

This chain connects TRBV20-1 to TRBJ1-1; D gene unclear. This CDR3 has 10 residues. Germline loops: CDR1 DFQATT, CDR2 SNEGSKA (reference sequence). With 5 bases removed from V and 1 base from J, the gap between germline ends came to 2 bases. CDR3 sequence: CSAANTEAFF. The CDR3 bases are TGCAGTGCTGCGAACACTGAAGCTTTCTTT.

The V call is TRBV9, the J call TRBJ2-4, with D perhaps TRBD1 (5 bases). CDR1 is SGDLS, CDR2 YYNGEE, per germline. Trimming shortened V by 3 bases and J by 8 bases, and 12 bases separated the two germline ends. CDR3 length: 13 amino acids. CDR3 amino acids: CASSGQGLDIQYF. DNA of the CDR3: TGTGCCAGCAGCGGTCAGGGTCTCGACATTCAGTACTTC.

This clonotype was seen a few times. The chain links TRBV7-9 to TRBJ2-2, with D tentatively TRBD1 or TRBD2 (5 bases each). This CDR3 has 15 residues. Trimming removed 3 bases at V and 2 bases at J, with 10 bases between. Germline assignment: CDR1 SEHNR and CDR2 FQNEAQ (reference sequence). CDR3 nucleotide sequence: TGTGCCAGCAGCTTTAGTGGGGGAAACACCGGGGAGCTGTTTTTT. It yields the protein CASSFSGGNTGELFF.

The chain has TRBV4-2 and TRBJ2-1; 13 nucleotides line up with TRBD2. The germline gives CDR1 LGHNA, CDR2 YNFKEQ. Germline trimming cut 1 base from V and 7 bases from J; bases unmatched to any gene: 4. The CDR3 is 16 residues long. CDR3: CASSQGGTSGKNEQFF. CDR3 sequence (DNA): TGTGCCAGCAGCCAAGGGGGGACTAGCGGGAAGAATGAGCAGTTCTTC.

This clonotype has a handful of counts. The CDR3 loop is CATSRAGMGETQYF. CDR3 nucleotide sequence: TGTGCCACCAGCAGAGCGGGAATGGGTGAGACCCAGTACTTC. This chain uses TRBV15 with TRBJ2-5; D perhaps matches TRBD2 (5 bases). The V end lost 1 base, the J end lost 5 bases, and 11 bases lay between the germline ends. This CDR3 has 14 residues. Germline values: CDR1 LNHNV, CDR2 YYDKDF (reference sequence).

This clonotype was seen more than once but under ten times. The chain is built from TRBV7-9 and TRBJ2-3; D possibly corresponds to TRBD2 (6 bases). The germline V and J ends were trimmed by 6 bases and 4 bases, with 11 bases remaining between them. This CDR3 spans 13 amino acids. CDR1 SEHNR and CDR2 FQNEAQ come from the germline V gene (reference sequence). CDR3 sequence reads: CASREGVSDTQYF. The CDR3, as DNA: TGTGCCAGCAGGGAGGGAGTTTCAGATACGCAGTATTTT.

The table lists this clonotype with a few counts. CDR3 residues: CASSPKGKNTEAFF. The CDR3 region has the DNA TGTGCCAGCAGCCCCAAGGGGAAGAACACTGAAGCTTTCTTT. The genes are TRBV12-3 or TRBV12-4 and TRBJ1-1; TRBD1 might be the D (5 bases). The CDR3 runs 14 residues. Deletions cut 6 bases from V and 1 base from J, with 12 bases between.

CDR3 loop: CASSPTERRKETQYF. The CDR3 DNA sequence: TGTGCCAGCAGCCCCACGGAACGACGGAAGGAGACCCAGTACTTC. The J gene is TRBJ2-5, the V gene TRBV14; D not certain. Per the germline V gene, CDR1 is SGHDN and CDR2 is FVKESK. The V end lost 4 bases, the J end lost 5 bases, and 17 bases lay between the germline ends. The CDR3 has 15 residues.

The genes are TRBV12-3 or TRBV12-4 and TRBJ1-2; no clear D gene. The CDR3 is 13 amino acids. V was trimmed by 7 bases and J by 3 bases, leaving 12 bases between them. CDR3 nucleotides: TGTGCCAGCACCTCTTATAGGGACTATGGCTACACCTTC. Protein product: CASTSYRDYGYTF.